Listed below are T cell receptor beta chains from one sample, sequenced in a study of CD8+ T cells in alopecia areata. The protocol was immunoSEQ multiplex PCR, while the TCRdb copy is restricted to in-frame clones and leaves out a portion. The sample carries around 120,000 clones, 40% to 55% recorded once. What was sequenced was NKG2D-low CD8+ T cells sorted from blood. These receptors were collected from a human donor with alopecia areata. Both conserved end residues are part of each CDR3. The D gene is left open where the match is weak. Clone size appears in some rows only: once, few, many, or a class for an expanded clone.

d_call | j_call | clone_size | v_call | cdr3_nt | cdr3_aa
- | TRBJ1-4 | few | TRBV13 | TGTGCCAGCAGCCTTGCAACTAATGAAAAACTGTTTTTT | CASSLATNEKLFF
TRBD1 | TRBJ2-7 | - | TRBV29-1 | TGCAGCGTTCCTTCCAGGGACAGACAAACTAACGAGCAGTACTTC | CSVPSRDRQTNEQYF
- | TRBJ2-4 | - | TRBV29-1 | TGCAGCGTTGAGCTAGCCAAAAACATTCAGTACTTC | CSVELAKNIQYF
- | TRBJ2-1 | few | TRBV7-9 | TGTGCCAGCTCGAATGGCAATGAGCAGTTCTTC | CASSNGNEQFF
- | TRBJ2-5 | few | TRBV27 | TGTGCCAGCAGTTTAGGGGAGACCCAGTACTTC | CASSLGETQYF
- | TRBJ2-3 | few | TRBV2 | TGTGCCAGCCATATCTGGGGCCGAGATACGCAGTATTTT | CASHIWGRDTQYF
- | TRBJ2-1 | - | TRBV29-1 | TGCAGCGTTGAAGATCTAGCTAACAATGAGCAGTTCTTC | CSVEDLANNEQFF
TRBD1 | TRBJ1-2 | - | TRBV7-9 | TGTGCCAGCAGCCTGGGACAGGGGGCCTACTATGGCTACACCTTC | CASSLGQGAYYGYTF
TRBD1 | TRBJ2-3 | - | TRBV2 | TGTGCCGGGATCGGGACAGGAATCACAGATACGCAGTATTTT | CAGIGTGITDTQYF
TRBD1 | TRBJ1-1 | - | TRBV29-1 | TGCAGCGTTGTAAAGGGGGCTTCGGCTGAAGCTTTCTTT | CSVVKGASAEAFF
- | TRBJ2-4 | - | TRBV27 | TGTGCCAGCAGACTCAGGGGAGGCATTCAGTACTTC | CASRLRGGIQYF
TRBD1 | TRBJ2-5 | few | TRBV29-1 | TGCAGCGTTGTCAGGGGGCCAGAAGAGACCCAGTACTTC | CSVVRGPEETQYF
- | TRBJ2-7 | - | TRBV29-1 | TGCAGCGTTGAAGTAACCGGGACGGTTGTAACCTACGAGCAGTACTTC | CSVEVTGTVVTYEQYF
- | TRBJ2-5 | few | TRBV29-1 | TGCAGCGTTGAGGGGGGACAGCAAGAGACCCAGTACTTC | CSVEGGQQETQYF
- | TRBJ2-1 | - | TRBV19 | TGTGCCAGTAGTCAGCAGGGGGGCGGCAATGAGCAGTTCTTC | CASSQQGGGNEQFF
- | TRBJ2-5 | - | TRBV5-1 | TGCGCCAGCAGCTTAGGGGGGTCGATGGAGACCCAGTACTTC | CASSLGGSMETQYF
- | TRBJ1-3 | few | TRBV29-1 | TGCAGCGTTGAGTATGGGACCATATATTTT | CSVEYGTIYF
- | TRBJ1-2 | - | TRBV29-1 | TGCAGCGTTAAGAGGGCGACATCCTATGGCTACACCTTC | CSVKRATSYGYTF
- | TRBJ1-4 | - | TRBV27 | TGTGCCAGCAGTTCCACAATTCAGGGGCCTGAAAAACTGTTTTTT | CASSSTIQGPEKLFF
- | TRBJ2-1 | - | TRBV29-1 | TGCAGCGTCCTACGACCGGACCATCCCGGAGGGCAGTTCTTC | CSVLRPDHPGGQFF